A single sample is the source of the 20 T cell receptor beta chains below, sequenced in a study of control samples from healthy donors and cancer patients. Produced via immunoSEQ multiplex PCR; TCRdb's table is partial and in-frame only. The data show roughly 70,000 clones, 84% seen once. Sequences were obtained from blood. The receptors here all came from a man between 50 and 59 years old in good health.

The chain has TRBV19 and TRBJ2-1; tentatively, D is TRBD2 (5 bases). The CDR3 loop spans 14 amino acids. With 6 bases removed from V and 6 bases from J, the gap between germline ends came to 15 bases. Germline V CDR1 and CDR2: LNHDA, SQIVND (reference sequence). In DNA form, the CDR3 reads TGTGCCAGTAGGTACAGCGGACCAGGCAATGAGCAGTTCTTC. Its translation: CASRYSGPGNEQFF. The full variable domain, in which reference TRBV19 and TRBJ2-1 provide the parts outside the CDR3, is DGGITQSPKYLFRKEGQNVTLSCEQNLNHDAMYWYRQDPGQGLRLIYYSQIVNDFQKGDIAEGYSVSREKKESFPLTVTSAQKNPTAFYLCASRYSGPGNEQFFGPGTRLTVL.

The CDR3 loop is CASSLEAGTAISYTF. The CDR3 DNA reads TGCGCCAGCAGCCTCGAAGCAGGGACGGCTATCAGCTACACCTTC. The rearrangement joins TRBV4-3 to TRBJ1-2; the D gene is possibly TRBD1 (5 bases). Deletions cut 4 bases from V and 9 bases from J, with 21 bases between. Germline V gives CDR1 LGHNA, CDR2 YSLEER. This CDR3 is built from 15 residues.

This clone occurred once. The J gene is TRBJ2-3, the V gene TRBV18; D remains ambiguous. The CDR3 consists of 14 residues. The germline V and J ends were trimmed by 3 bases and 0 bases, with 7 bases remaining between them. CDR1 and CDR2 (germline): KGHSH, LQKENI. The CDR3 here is CASSPRSSTDTQYF. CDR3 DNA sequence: TGTGCCAGCTCACCGAGATCTAGCACAGATACGCAGTATTTT.

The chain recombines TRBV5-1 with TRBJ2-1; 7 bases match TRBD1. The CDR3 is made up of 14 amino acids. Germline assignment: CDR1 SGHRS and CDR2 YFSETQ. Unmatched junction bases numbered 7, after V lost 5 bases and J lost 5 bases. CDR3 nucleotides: TGCGCCAGCAGAGGGACAGCGACGAACAATGAGCAGTTCTTC. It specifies CASRGTATNNEQFF.

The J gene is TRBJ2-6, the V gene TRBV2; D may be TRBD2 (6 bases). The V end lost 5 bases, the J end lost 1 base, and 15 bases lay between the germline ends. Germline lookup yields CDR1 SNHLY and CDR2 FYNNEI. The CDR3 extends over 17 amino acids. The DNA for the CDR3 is TGTGCCAGCAGTCCCATGGAGGGTCTGTCTGGGGCCAACGTCCTGACTTTC. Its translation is CASSPMEGLSGANVLTF. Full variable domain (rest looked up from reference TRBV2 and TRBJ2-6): EPEVTQTPSHQVTQMGQEVILRCVPISNHLYFYWYRQILGQKVEFLVSFYNNEISEKSEIFDDQFSVERPDGSNFTLKIRSTKLEDSAMYFCASSPMEGLSGANVLTFGAGSRLTVL.

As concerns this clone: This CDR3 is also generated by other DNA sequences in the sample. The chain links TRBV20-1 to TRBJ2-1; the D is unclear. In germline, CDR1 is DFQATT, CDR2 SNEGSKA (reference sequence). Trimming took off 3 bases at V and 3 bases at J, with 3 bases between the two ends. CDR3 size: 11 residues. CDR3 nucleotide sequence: TGCAGTGCTAGGGACTACAATGAGCAGTTCTTC. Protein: CSARDYNEQFF.

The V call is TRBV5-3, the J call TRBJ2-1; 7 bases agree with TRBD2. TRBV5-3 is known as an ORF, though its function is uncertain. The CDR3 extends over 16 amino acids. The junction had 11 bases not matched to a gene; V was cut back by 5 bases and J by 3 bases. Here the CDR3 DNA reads TGTGCCAGAAGGCTTGAGAGCGGGATACACTACAATGAGCAGTTCTTC. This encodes CARRLESGIHYNEQFF.

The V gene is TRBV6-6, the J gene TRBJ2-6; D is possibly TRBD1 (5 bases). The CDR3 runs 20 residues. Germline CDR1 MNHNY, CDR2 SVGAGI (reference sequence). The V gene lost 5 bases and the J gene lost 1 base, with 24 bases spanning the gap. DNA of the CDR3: TGTGCCAGCAGTCGAAACCAGGGCACCACCTATCGGTCTGGGGCCAACGTCCTGACTTTC. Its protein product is CASSRNQGTTYRSGANVLTF.

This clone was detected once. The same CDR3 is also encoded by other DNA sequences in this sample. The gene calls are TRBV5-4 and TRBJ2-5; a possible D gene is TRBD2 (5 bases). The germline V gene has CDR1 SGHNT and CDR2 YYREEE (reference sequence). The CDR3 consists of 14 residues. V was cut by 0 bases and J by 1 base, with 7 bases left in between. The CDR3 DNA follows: TGTGCCAGCAGCTTGGGAGGGTTCCAAGAGACCCAGTACTTC. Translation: CASSLGGFQETQYF.

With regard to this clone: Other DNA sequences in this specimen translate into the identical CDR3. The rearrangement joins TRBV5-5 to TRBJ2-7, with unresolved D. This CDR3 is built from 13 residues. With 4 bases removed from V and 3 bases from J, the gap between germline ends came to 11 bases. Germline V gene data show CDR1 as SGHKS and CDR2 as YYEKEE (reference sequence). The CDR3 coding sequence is TGTGCCAGCAGCCGTTCCGTGGGCTACGAGCAGTACTTC. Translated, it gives CASSRSVGYEQYF.

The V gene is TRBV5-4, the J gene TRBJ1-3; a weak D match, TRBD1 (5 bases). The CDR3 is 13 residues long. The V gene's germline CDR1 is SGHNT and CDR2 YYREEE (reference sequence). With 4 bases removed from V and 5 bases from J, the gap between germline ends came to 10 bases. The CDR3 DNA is TGTGCCAGCAGCGAACGACAGAGAAACACCATATATTTT. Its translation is CASSERQRNTIYF. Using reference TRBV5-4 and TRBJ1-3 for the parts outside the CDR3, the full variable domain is ETGVTQSPTHLIKTRGQQVTLRCSSQSGHNTVSWYQQALGQGPQFIFQYYREEENGRGNFPPRFSGLQFPNYSSELNVNALELDDSALYLCASSERQRNTIYFGEGSWLTVV.

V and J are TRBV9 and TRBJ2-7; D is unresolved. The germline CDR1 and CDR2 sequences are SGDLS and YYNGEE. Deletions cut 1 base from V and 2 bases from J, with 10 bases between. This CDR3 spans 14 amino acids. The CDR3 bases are TGTGCCAGCAGCGTACAGCCATACACCTACGAGCAGTACTTC. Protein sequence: CASSVQPYTYEQYF.

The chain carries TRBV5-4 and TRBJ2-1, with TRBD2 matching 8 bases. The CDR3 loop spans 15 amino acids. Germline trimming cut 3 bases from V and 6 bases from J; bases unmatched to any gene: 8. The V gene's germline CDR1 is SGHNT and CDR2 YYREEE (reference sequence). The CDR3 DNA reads TGTGCCAGCAGCTCCGGGGGGGCAATGAGCAATGAGCAGTTCTTC. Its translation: CASSSGGAMSNEQFF.

In DNA, the CDR3 is TGTGCCTGGAGTGTAAGGGCTAGCACAGATACGCAGTATTTT. Its translation: CAWSVRASTDTQYF. The gene calls are TRBV30 and TRBJ2-3; D is unresolved. This CDR3 contains 14 residues. The V and J ends lost 0 bases and 0 bases respectively, with 7 bases between them. Germline V gene data show CDR1 as GTSNPN and CDR2 as SVGIG (reference sequence).

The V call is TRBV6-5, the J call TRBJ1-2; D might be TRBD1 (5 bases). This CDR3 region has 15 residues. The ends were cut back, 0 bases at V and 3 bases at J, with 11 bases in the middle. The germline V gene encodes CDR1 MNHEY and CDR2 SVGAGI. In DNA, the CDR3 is TGTGCCAGCAGTTACTCTCAGGGTGGGGACTATGGCTACACCTTC. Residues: CASSYSQGGDYGYTF.

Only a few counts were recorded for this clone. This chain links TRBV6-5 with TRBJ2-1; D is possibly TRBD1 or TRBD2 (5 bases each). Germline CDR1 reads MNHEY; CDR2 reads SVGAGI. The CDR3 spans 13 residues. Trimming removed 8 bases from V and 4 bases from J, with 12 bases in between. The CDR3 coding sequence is TGTGCCAGCCGGGGCCTCTCTTACAATGAGCAGTTCTTC. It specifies CASRGLSYNEQFF.

CDR3 in amino acids: CAWSSPLFSAGGSQETQYF. CDR3 bases: TGTGCCTGGAGTTCCCCTCTATTTAGCGCGGGAGGGTCTCAAGAGACCCAGTACTTC. The rearrangement links TRBV30 to TRBJ2-5, with TRBD2 matching over 9 bases. This CDR3 comprises 19 residues. Trimming removed 2 bases from V and 2 bases from J; junction bases left unmatched: 18. The germline gives CDR1 GTSNPN, CDR2 SVGIG (reference sequence).

CDR3: CASSPRGGGTDTQYF. The DNA of the CDR3 is TGTGCCAGCAGCCCCCGTGGGGGGGGCACAGATACGCAGTATTTT. This chain links TRBV7-9 with TRBJ2-3, with 7 nucleotides matching TRBD2. CDR1 and CDR2 (germline): SEHNR, FQNEAQ (reference sequence). The CDR3 length is 15 residues. V shed 5 bases, J shed 1 base, and the junction held 6 bases outside the gene matches.

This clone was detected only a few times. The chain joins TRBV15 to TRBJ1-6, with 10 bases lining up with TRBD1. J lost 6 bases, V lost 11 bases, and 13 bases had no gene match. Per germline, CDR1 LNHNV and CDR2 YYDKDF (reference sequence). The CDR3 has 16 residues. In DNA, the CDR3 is TGTGCCCCCTATCGGTTGGACAGGGGGACTAATTCACCCCTCCACTTT. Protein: CAPYRLDRGTNSPLHF.

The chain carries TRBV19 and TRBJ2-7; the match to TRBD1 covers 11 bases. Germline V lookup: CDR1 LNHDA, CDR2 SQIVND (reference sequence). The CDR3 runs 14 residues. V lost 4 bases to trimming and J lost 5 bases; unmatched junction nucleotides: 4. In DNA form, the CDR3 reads TGTGCCAGTAGTACGGGACAGGGGGTCCACGAGCAGTACTTC. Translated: CASSTGQGVHEQYF.